The entry below gives a single T cell receptor beta chain sequence along with its context. The antigen this receptor binds is unknown. Per-base qualities were not stored, and no clone one base away is much larger. Trimming removed 0 bases from V and 0 bases from J, leaving 5 bases between the germline ends. In the germline V gene (reference sequence), CDR1 corresponds to SGHKS and CDR2 to YYEKEE. The CDR3, from cysteine to phenylalanine, totals 14 residues. Kept here is only the CDR3 DNA, which spans 42 bases and is read in frame from base 1. The immunoSEQ Assay, a bias-controlled multiplex PCR, was used to amplify TCRbeta CDR3 regions from genomic DNA. As for the original processing: The number of nucleated cells in each sample was estimated by amplification of reference gene primers within the assay. To quantify the absolute abundance of each unique TCRbeta CDR3 rearrangement, sequence reads were collapsed and filtered. For each sample, productive Simpson clonality was calculated as the square root of Simpson's diversity index over productive rearrangements. The table comes from immuneACCESS by way of TCRdb, which keeps in-frame sequences with V and J called. Part of the clones is missing from these tables; in studies checked, under half for an unresolved V gene and the rest for unknown reasons. V and J calls and clone size are given by that table; D and trimming were obtained from the DNA. The sample includes over 90,000 clones, with 81% observed a single time. The top ten clonotypes cover under 5.5% of the sample.

This sample is drawn from a study of blood T cell repertoires in COVID-19 (TCRdb year 2020). Some background on the complete study: Samples from collaborators originated in the United States, Italy and Spain and spanned both the acute and convalescent phases of COVID-19. Samples were obtained from the ongoing ImmuneRACE study (first 160 participants) and from 1,254 subjects provided by 6 global collaborators. The prospective study material was composed of cDNA or gDNA derived from T cells, B-cell-depleted T cells, or PBMCs. Deeply sampled blood TCRbeta repertoires from subjects exposed to, actively infected with, or recovered from COVID-19 were included in the dataset. Sample metadata almost always included a de-identified subject ID, COVID-19 status, age in years and sex. Where available, HLA class I and class II types were taken from metadata supplied by the sample provider and were not determined by assay-based typing. The repertoires were made available in a free public database intended to serve as a resource for research on the immune response to SARS-CoV-2.

Broad study findings and their caveats: Clinical and demographic metadata were provided uncurated, with the amount varying by source and participant.

One collaborating source in Seattle enrolled patients while the patients were actively infected and followed the patients over time throughout the course of disease. Whole blood was collected in K2EDTA tubes by collaborating institutions according to the institutions' own protocols. For TCRbeta analysis, collaborators shipped samples in one of three forms: frozen whole blood, isolated PBMCs, or DNA extracted from either of those sample types. This TCR came from an elderly man with COVID-19, enrolled during active disease. This chain is built from TRBV5-5 and TRBJ2-3, and possibly TRBD2, on 5 matching bases. Material: peripheral blood. The CDR3 has the sequence CASSLGTSTDTQYF. The nucleotide sequence reads TGTGCCAGCAGCTTGGGGACTAGCACAGATACGCAGTATTTT.